The subject of this entry is one T cell receptor beta chain. Its antigen is still unknown. The data were taken from a study of T cell responses to AZD1222 COVID-19 vaccine. Whole-study context: The study pooled second doses at about 4 or about 12 weeks.

Profiled with immunoSEQ multiplex PCR; TCRdb holds only in-frame clones, not every one. The sample has about 130,000 clones; roughly 90% are singletons. Germline CDR1 is SGHTA and CDR2 is FQGNSA. This CDR3 is 14 amino acids long. With 5 bases removed from V and 4 bases from J, the gap between germline ends came to 14 bases. Study-level points and caveats: Clonal diversity was possibly underestimated, and the donors were mostly white British, with more females. Only after the peak T cell response were repertoires sampled. Nearly half of spike-specific TCRs reportedly target variant regions that are unmutated in the B.1.351 and B.1.1.7 variants.

The clonotype was recovered from an adult in good health. The chain couples TRBV7-2 to TRBJ1-2, with a weak D call TRBD1 (6 bases). Sequenced material: peripheral blood, taken on day 0 of AZD1222 vaccination. The CDR3 nucleotides are TGTGCCAGCAGCCCCTCCTACAGGGCCTATGGCTACACCTTC. Amino acids: CASSPSYRAYGYTF.